Detailed here is one T cell receptor beta chain. This sample was taken from a study of T cell responses to AZD1222 COVID-19 vaccine. The table came from immunoSEQ multiplex PCR; TCRdb's copy has only in-frame clones and leaves some out. The sample shows 100,000 to 150,000 clones, 70% to 90% of them seen only once. V shed 4 bases and J 0 bases; nucleotides not matched to a gene: 2. Germline loops: CDR1 ENHRY, CDR2 SYGVKD. The CDR3 has 16 amino acids. This sample comprised peripheral blood, obtained on day 0 of AZD1222 vaccination. The V call is TRBV10-3, the J call TRBJ2-4; 11 bases fit TRBD2. The TCR sequence derives from an adult in good health. The DNA of the CDR3 is TGTGCCATCAGTGCAACTAGCGGGGGAGCCAAAAACATTCAGTACTTC. Amino acids: CAISATSGGAKNIQYF.